The following is a T cell receptor beta chain sequence with its context. Its antigen is not known. Primers used in a second PCR of about 7 to 12 cycles were a sample-barcoded 5' primer and a J-beta primer mix. Each CDR3 protein is one row after TCRdb ran MiXCR on the 5' RACE reads. The sample comprises 850,000 to 1,100,000 distinct CDR3 sequences, more than 30% of which are singletons, and about an eighth rests with the top ten. The source of the sample is a study of blood T cells in healthy people across ages. Study results and caveats: Higher diversity, along with more naive CD4+ cells, distinguished long-lived donors from aged donors.

Each donor's blood draw was approximately 10 milliliters of peripheral blood. Trimming removed 4 bases at V and 5 bases at J, with 7 bases between. The CDR3 is 11 amino acids. CDR1 DFQATT and CDR2 SNEGSKA come from the germline V gene (reference sequence). Sequenced material: blood. The chain uses TRBV20-1 and TRBJ2-3; D is undetermined. This TCR was sampled from a man aged 18 to 30 in good health. The CDR3 sequence is CSAKPGDTQYF. CDR3 in DNA: TGCAGTGCTAAGCCCGGAGATACGCAGTATTTT.